This T cell receptor beta chain comes out of a study of T cell responses to AZD1222 COVID-19 vaccine. About the study: Whether given at about 4 or about 12 weeks, second doses were pooled. The study, taken as a whole, reports: At baseline, seropositivity was found in only 5 to 7 AZD1222 recipients. The study sampled repertoires only after the peak T cell response. Increased Spike-specific TCR breadth and depth were observed after two AZD1222 doses.

Germline V gene lookup returns CDR1 LGHDT and CDR2 YNNKEL (reference sequence). This CDR3 is built from 15 residues. Trimming stripped 0 bases from V and 4 bases from J, with 10 bases between. The repertoire was sequenced with immunoSEQ multiplex PCR; TCRdb's copy has only in-frame clones and lacks some. Found here are around 110,000 clones, just over 85% of them singletons; the top ten hold approximately 9.6%. This clone occurred a few times. Its antigen is unidentified. The sequencing here drew on peripheral blood, taken on day 0 of AZD1222 vaccination. The clonotype comes from an adult in good health. J is TRBJ1-5 and V is TRBV3-1 (or the pseudogene TRBV3-2), with TRBD1 as a possible D gene (6 bases). The CDR3 coding sequence is TGTGCCAGCAGCCAAGAGACAGGACAAAATCAGCCCCAGCATTTT. It is translated as CASSQETGQNQPQHF.